This section outlines one TCR beta chain sequence together with its context. There are 15 residues in the CDR3. Germline V CDR1 and CDR2: ENHRY, SYGVKD. V lost 9 bases and J lost 4, with 20 bases in between. The treatment was: around 19 received Ad26.COV2.S at low or high dose, single or two shots; a few received placebo; per-sample allocation not given. The samples date from day 63 after the first vaccine or placebo injection. This sample was included in a study of Ad26.COV2.S vaccination and SARS-CoV-2 variants. Study information: Ad26.COV2.S, an intramuscular injection, was given once or twice 56 days apart.

Assay: immunoSEQ multiplex PCR; the TCRdb copy retains only in-frame clones and omits some. The sample contains about 680,000 clones, 89% of which appear only once. The sequencing used peripheral blood, collected in a trial of Ad26.COV2.S vaccine versus placebo. The chain uses TRBV10-3 and TRBJ2-3; D is perhaps TRBD1 (7 bases). The TCR was taken from a person between 18 and 60 years old who received the Ad26.COV2.S COVID-19 vaccine or a placebo. CDR3 in amino acids: CAIGGLTGLSDTQYF. The CDR3 DNA is TGTGCCATAGGGGGACTGACAGGGCTGTCAGATACGCAGTATTTT.